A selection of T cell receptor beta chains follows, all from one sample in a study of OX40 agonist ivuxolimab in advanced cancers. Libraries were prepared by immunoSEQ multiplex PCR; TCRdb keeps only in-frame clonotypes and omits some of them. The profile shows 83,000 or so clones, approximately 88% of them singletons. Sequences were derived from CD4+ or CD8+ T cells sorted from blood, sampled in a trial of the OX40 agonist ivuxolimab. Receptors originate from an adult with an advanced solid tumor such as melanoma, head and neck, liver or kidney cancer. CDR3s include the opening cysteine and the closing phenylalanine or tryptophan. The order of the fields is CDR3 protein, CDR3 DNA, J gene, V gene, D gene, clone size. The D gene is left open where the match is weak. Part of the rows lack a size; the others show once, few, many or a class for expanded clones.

CDR3 protein: CASRHGLAGYEQYF
CDR3 DNA: TGTGCCAGCAGGCACGGACTAGCAGGATACGAGCAGTACTTC
J gene: TRBJ2-7
V gene: TRBV2
D gene: TRBD2
clone size: few

CDR3 protein: CASSWTGEQGYTF
CDR3 DNA: TGCGCCAGCAGTTGGACAGGGGAACAGGGCTACACCTTC
J gene: TRBJ1-2
V gene: TRBV10-2
D gene: TRBD1
clone size: NA

CDR3 protein: CASSLAIGRNTEAFF
CDR3 DNA: TGTGCCAGCAGCTTAGCGATCGGACGGAACACTGAAGCTTTCTTT
J gene: TRBJ1-1
V gene: TRBV7-8
D gene: NA
clone size: NA

CDR3 protein: CASMGEATYGYTF
CDR3 DNA: TGTGCCAGCATGGGGGAGGCGACCTATGGCTACACCTTC
J gene: TRBJ1-2
V gene: TRBV6-5
D gene: NA
clone size: NA

CDR3 protein: CASRAMVGEGEQYF
CDR3 DNA: TGTGCCAGCAGGGCCATGGTTGGTGAGGGCGAGCAGTACTTC
J gene: TRBJ2-7
V gene: TRBV6-1
D gene: NA
clone size: few

CDR3 protein: CASSPGLAGELFF
CDR3 DNA: TGTGCCAGCAGCCCCGGACTAGCCGGGGAGCTGTTTTTT
J gene: TRBJ2-2
V gene: TRBV7-3
D gene: TRBD2
clone size: NA

CDR3 protein: CASSPRSGAGRYEQYF
CDR3 DNA: TGTGCCAGCTCACCACGATCCGGGGCTGGTCGGTACGAGCAGTACTTC
J gene: TRBJ2-7
V gene: TRBV18
D gene: NA
clone size: NA

CDR3 protein: CASSIDHQRDTNYGYTF
CDR3 DNA: TGTGCCAGTAGTATAGACCACCAGCGAGATACTAACTATGGCTACACCTTC
J gene: TRBJ1-2
V gene: TRBV19
D gene: NA
clone size: NA

CDR3 protein: CASSLDVTQAGNQPQHF
CDR3 DNA: TGTGCCAGCAGCTTAGACGTTACTCAGGCTGGCAATCAGCCCCAGCATTTT
J gene: TRBJ1-5
V gene: TRBV4-2
D gene: NA
clone size: NA

CDR3 protein: CASSLGDSPLHF
CDR3 DNA: TGTGCCAGCAGCTTGGGGGATTCACCCCTCCACTTT
J gene: TRBJ1-6
V gene: TRBV5-4
D gene: NA
clone size: NA

CDR3 protein: CASSAGFEQFF
CDR3 DNA: TGTGCCAGCAGCGCGGGCTTCGAGCAGTTCTTC
J gene: TRBJ2-1
V gene: TRBV9
D gene: NA
clone size: NA

CDR3 protein: CASSPPRRGYPGYGYTF
CDR3 DNA: TGTGCCAGCAGCCCTCCCCGGAGGGGCTATCCCGGCTATGGCTACACCTTC
J gene: TRBJ1-2
V gene: TRBV7-2
D gene: NA
clone size: NA

CDR3 protein: CASSLTGAYEQYF
CDR3 DNA: TGTGCCAGCAGCTTGACTGGAGCCTACGAGCAGTACTTC
J gene: TRBJ2-7
V gene: TRBV11-1
D gene: NA
clone size: NA

CDR3 protein: CSVAGAIGGAFF
CDR3 DNA: TGCAGCGTTGCGGGAGCTATCGGTGGGGCTTTCTTT
J gene: TRBJ1-1
V gene: TRBV29-1
D gene: NA
clone size: NA

CDR3 protein: CASSLASGGGFYGYTF
CDR3 DNA: TGTGCCAGCAGCTTGGCTTCTGGGGGGGGCTTCTATGGCTACACCTTC
J gene: TRBJ1-2
V gene: TRBV11-2
D gene: NA
clone size: NA

CDR3 protein: CASSLDGWNTGELFF
CDR3 DNA: TGTGCCAGCAGCTTAGACGGTTGGAACACCGGGGAGCTGTTTTTT
J gene: TRBJ2-2
V gene: TRBV7-8
D gene: NA
clone size: NA

CDR3 protein: CASSSQDSTEAFF
CDR3 DNA: TGTGCCAGCAGCTCCCAGGACAGCACTGAAGCTTTCTTT
J gene: TRBJ1-1
V gene: TRBV7-3
D gene: NA
clone size: NA

CDR3 protein: CASSYGGGTQETQYF
CDR3 DNA: TGTGCTAGCAGCTACGGGGGCGGCACACAAGAGACCCAGTACTTC
J gene: TRBJ2-5
V gene: TRBV7-7
D gene: NA
clone size: once

CDR3 protein: CAPRLRTGELFF
CDR3 DNA: TGTGCCCCGAGACTTCGCACCGGGGAGCTGTTTTTT
J gene: TRBJ2-2
V gene: TRBV6-5
D gene: NA
clone size: NA

CDR3 protein: CASSPDVRGNQPQHF
CDR3 DNA: TGTGCCAGCAGTCCTGATGTCAGGGGGAATCAGCCCCAGCATTTT
J gene: TRBJ1-5
V gene: TRBV7-9
D gene: TRBD1
clone size: NA

CDR3 protein: CASSPIRLYGYTF
CDR3 DNA: TGTGCCAGCAGTCCCATTCGCCTCTATGGCTACACCTTC
J gene: TRBJ1-2
V gene: TRBV6-8
D gene: NA
clone size: NA

CDR3 protein: CASTRGGYEQYF
CDR3 DNA: TGTGCCAGCACCAGGGGGGGATACGAGCAGTACTTC
J gene: TRBJ2-7
V gene: TRBV2
D gene: NA
clone size: NA

CDR3 protein: CASSGAPLGGYTF
CDR3 DNA: TGTGCCAGCAGCGGAGCCCCCTTAGGGGGCTACACCTTC
J gene: TRBJ1-2
V gene: TRBV11-3
D gene: NA
clone size: NA

CDR3 protein: CASSEDRKRYGYTF
CDR3 DNA: TGTGCCAGCAGTGAAGACAGAAAGCGCTATGGCTACACCTTC
J gene: TRBJ1-2
V gene: TRBV6-1
D gene: NA
clone size: few

CDR3 protein: CASSLKADTQYF
CDR3 DNA: TGTGCCAGCAGCTTAAAAGCTGATACGCAGTATTTT
J gene: TRBJ2-3
V gene: TRBV7-9
D gene: NA
clone size: once

CDR3 protein: CAPLDRETPTDTQYF
CDR3 DNA: TGTGCCCCCTTAGACCGGGAAACTCCCACAGATACGCAGTATTTT
J gene: TRBJ2-3
V gene: TRBV15
D gene: NA
clone size: NA

CDR3 protein: CASSGHGGDSGRNQPQHF
CDR3 DNA: TGTGCCAGCAGTGGCCACGGGGGGGACAGTGGCCGGAATCAGCCCCAGCATTTT
J gene: TRBJ1-5
V gene: TRBV6-1
D gene: TRBD1
clone size: NA

CDR3 protein: CASSLGSRTYNEQFF
CDR3 DNA: TGTGCCAGCAGCTTAGGGAGCAGGACCTACAATGAGCAGTTCTTC
J gene: TRBJ2-1
V gene: TRBV11-3
D gene: NA
clone size: NA

CDR3 protein: CASSTKRGEDYGYTF
CDR3 DNA: TGTGCCAGCAGCACTAAACGGGGGGAAGACTATGGCTACACCTTC
J gene: TRBJ1-2
V gene: TRBV5-5
D gene: NA
clone size: NA

CDR3 protein: CATSLNTEAFF
CDR3 DNA: TGTGCCACTTCACTGAACACTGAAGCTTTCTTT
J gene: TRBJ1-1
V gene: TRBV10-3
D gene: NA
clone size: few

CDR3 protein: CATMGRRYNSPLHF
CDR3 DNA: TGTGCCACCATGGGCCGAAGGTATAATTCACCCCTCCACTTT
J gene: TRBJ1-6
V gene: TRBV19
D gene: NA
clone size: NA

CDR3 protein: CASSLGGQGSNYGYTF
CDR3 DNA: TGTGCCAGCAGCTTAGGAGGACAGGGAAGTAACTATGGCTACACCTTC
J gene: TRBJ1-2
V gene: TRBV7-9
D gene: TRBD1
clone size: NA

CDR3 protein: CASKLKSQPQHF
CDR3 DNA: TGTGCCAGCAAATTAAAATCTCAGCCCCAGCATTTT
J gene: TRBJ1-5
V gene: TRBV6-1
D gene: NA
clone size: NA

CDR3 protein: CASSSTGGNTEAFF
CDR3 DNA: TGTGCCAGCAGTTCAACAGGGGGGAACACTGAAGCTTTCTTT
J gene: TRBJ1-1
V gene: TRBV6-5
D gene: TRBD1
clone size: NA

CDR3 protein: CASSLHMAGGHGELFF
CDR3 DNA: TGTGCCAGCAGCTTACATATGGCGGGAGGTCACGGGGAGCTGTTTTTT
J gene: TRBJ2-2
V gene: TRBV7-9
D gene: TRBD2
clone size: once

CDR3 protein: CASSPGTLGKAFF
CDR3 DNA: TGCGCCAGCAGCCCTGGGACCTTGGGAAAAGCTTTCTTT
J gene: TRBJ1-1
V gene: TRBV4-1
D gene: NA
clone size: NA

CDR3 protein: CATSRGDRGLQETQYF
CDR3 DNA: TGTGCCACCAGCAGAGGGGACAGGGGCCTACAAGAGACCCAGTACTTC
J gene: TRBJ2-5
V gene: TRBV15
D gene: TRBD1
clone size: NA

CDR3 protein: CASSQLGTKGPQHF
CDR3 DNA: TGTGCCAGCAGTCAGTTAGGGACTAAGGGGCCCCAGCATTTT
J gene: TRBJ1-5
V gene: TRBV27
D gene: NA
clone size: NA

CDR3 protein: CASSPQVLGSEAFF
CDR3 DNA: TGTGCCAGCAGCCCGCAGGTCCTGGGGTCTGAAGCTTTCTTT
J gene: TRBJ1-1
V gene: TRBV6-6
D gene: NA
clone size: NA

CDR3 protein: CASSVIAGANPGNEQFF
CDR3 DNA: TGTGCCAGCAGTGTAATAGCGGGAGCCAACCCTGGGAATGAGCAGTTCTTC
J gene: TRBJ2-1
V gene: TRBV6-1
D gene: TRBD2
clone size: NA

CDR3 protein: CASTPIRGGVEQYF
CDR3 DNA: TGTGCCAGCACCCCAATCAGGGGGGGGGTGGAGCAGTACTTC
J gene: TRBJ2-7
V gene: TRBV7-9
D gene: NA
clone size: NA

CDR3 protein: CASSLSLLVEQFF
CDR3 DNA: TGCGCCAGCAGCCTATCCTTATTGGTTGAGCAGTTCTTC
J gene: TRBJ2-1
V gene: TRBV4-1
D gene: NA
clone size: NA

CDR3 protein: CAIRTTGDGYGYTF
CDR3 DNA: TGTGCCATCAGAACAACAGGGGACGGCTATGGCTACACCTTC
J gene: TRBJ1-2
V gene: TRBV10-3
D gene: TRBD1
clone size: once

CDR3 protein: CASGRTQREAFF
CDR3 DNA: TGTGCTTCGGGACGAACTCAGAGGGAAGCTTTCTTT
J gene: TRBJ1-1
V gene: TRBV18
D gene: NA
clone size: once

CDR3 protein: CAFHPGLQSYEQYF
CDR3 DNA: TGTGCCTTCCATCCGGGACTCCAGTCCTACGAGCAGTACTTC
J gene: TRBJ2-7
V gene: TRBV30
D gene: NA
clone size: NA

CDR3 protein: CASSGTGNTGELFF
CDR3 DNA: TGTGCCAGCAGTGGGACAGGGAACACCGGGGAGCTGTTTTTT
J gene: TRBJ2-2
V gene: TRBV6-6
D gene: TRBD1
clone size: NA

CDR3 protein: CASSIANSPLHF
CDR3 DNA: TGTGCCAGTAGTATAGCGAATTCACCCCTCCACTTT
J gene: TRBJ1-6
V gene: TRBV19
D gene: NA
clone size: once

CDR3 protein: CASSQDPGLSTDTQYF
CDR3 DNA: TGCGCCAGCAGCCAAGATCCGGGCCTTAGCACAGATACGCAGTATTTT
J gene: TRBJ2-3
V gene: TRBV4-1
D gene: NA
clone size: NA

CDR3 protein: CASRERSTGELFF
CDR3 DNA: TGTGCCAGCAGGGAGCGGTCCACCGGGGAGCTGTTTTTT
J gene: TRBJ2-2
V gene: TRBV2
D gene: NA
clone size: NA

CDR3 protein: CASSLETGGIGAFF
CDR3 DNA: TGTGCCAGCAGCTTAGAAACAGGGGGGATCGGAGCTTTCTTT
J gene: TRBJ1-1
V gene: TRBV5-4
D gene: TRBD1
clone size: NA

CDR3 protein: CASRAPGLEMNEQFF
CDR3 DNA: TGTGCCAGCAGAGCCCCGGGACTAGAGATGAATGAGCAGTTCTTC
J gene: TRBJ2-1
V gene: TRBV7-2
D gene: TRBD2
clone size: NA

CDR3 protein: CASSPGRGDKSYNEQFF
CDR3 DNA: TGTGCCAGCAGCCCTGGTAGGGGAGACAAGTCGTACAATGAGCAGTTCTTC
J gene: TRBJ2-1
V gene: TRBV14
D gene: NA
clone size: NA

CDR3 protein: CAWSGRLNTEAFF
CDR3 DNA: TGTGCCTGGAGTGGGAGATTGAACACTGAAGCTTTCTTT
J gene: TRBJ1-1
V gene: TRBV30
D gene: NA
clone size: NA

CDR3 protein: CASSPPGWDGAKNTEAFF
CDR3 DNA: TGTGCCAGCAGTCCCCCGGGATGGGATGGGGCTAAGAACACTGAAGCTTTCTTT
J gene: TRBJ1-1
V gene: TRBV27
D gene: NA
clone size: NA